A single T cell receptor beta chain is shown here with its context. Its antigen remains undetermined. Base qualities are not provided; no much larger clone lies one nucleotide away. Sample treatment or condition, as interpreted from the label and publication: over 15 received Ad26.COV2.S at low or high dose, single or two shots; roughly five received placebo; per-sample allocation not given. For vaccine and placebo recipients, repertoires were sequenced using samples collected on day 63 after the first injection. Cohort 1b enrolled about two dozen adults aged 18-55 years at a single site in Boston, USA, between 29 July and 7 August 2020. Ad26.COV2.S was a replication-incompetent adenovirus type 26 vector that expressed a prefusion-stabilized SARS-CoV-2 spike protein derived from the original Wuhan strain. This entry belongs to a study of Ad26.COV2.S vaccination and SARS-CoV-2 variants (dated by TCRdb to about 2021). As for the study more broadly: Donors in the vaccine arm were drawn from COV1001, a phase I-IIa trial of Ad26.COV2.S in healthy adults that was multicentre, randomized, double-blind and placebo-controlled. Ad26.COV2.S was given intramuscularly at 5x10^10 or 1x10^11 viral particles, as a single shot or as two shots 56 days apart. TCRbeta repertoire sequencing served as the tool for gauging how specific and how broad the SARS-CoV-2-reactive T cell receptors were following Ad26.COV2.S vaccination. A total of some 30 samples were included in the TCR-sequenced set, comprising some 20 Ad26.COV2.S vaccine recipients, 5 placebo recipients and 8 SARS-CoV-2 convalescent individuals. Trial participants were randomized into five groups of five, in which low-dose or high-dose Ad26.COV2.S was given once or twice, or placebo was given on both occasions. Investigators did not know the trial group allocation while performing experiments and assessing outcomes. Overall study outcomes, separate from this receptor: The study lacked the statistical power to compare responses across vaccine doses or regimens. Non-spike TCR breadth was comparable between vaccine and placebo recipients, consistent with the vaccine containing only spike. Higher spike-specific TCR breadth was observed in Ad26.COV2.S recipients than in placebo recipients (P = 0.0014). According to the authors, total T cell responses may have been underestimated by the TCR breadth and depth analyses. After vaccination, spike-specific CD8+ and CD4+ T cell responses were reported to show substantial breadth.

The immunoSEQ Assay was used to sequence TCRbeta CDR3 regions. After extraction, genomic DNA underwent amplification by bias-controlled multiplex PCR, followed by high-throughput sequencing. The authors processed their data as follows. To quantify the absolute abundance of each unique TCRbeta CDR3 region, sequences were collapsed and filtered. T cell fraction was estimated by normalizing TCRbeta template counts to usable DNA, with usable DNA measured through amplification of reference genes found in all nucleated cells. Repertoire TCRs were annotated as SARS-CoV-2-specific by exact matching of V gene, CDR3 amino acid sequence and J gene to a known reactive TCR set. MIRA supplied the reference SARS-CoV-2 TCR set, which was filtered for enrichment in COVID-19-positive ImmuneCODE repertoires so that public or cross-reactive TCRs were removed. Using the MIRA antigens, annotated TCRs were further analysed by specific ORF or by position within an ORF. Breadth was defined as the number of annotated unique rearrangements divided by the total number of unique productive rearrangements, and depth was defined as the summed frequency of the annotated unique rearrangements. Two-sided Wilcoxon rank-sum tests were applied when comparing TCR breadth between groups. The table comes from immuneACCESS by way of TCRdb, which keeps in-frame sequences with V and J called. Part of the clones is missing from these tables; in studies checked, under half for an unresolved V gene and the rest for unknown reasons. That table gives V, J and clone size, and the DNA gave D and trimming. The sample data list roughly 300,000 clones, and 86% of these were observed just once. Around 11% of the sample rests with the top ten.

Its CDR3 holds 16 amino acids, cysteine through phenylalanine. The CDR3 DNA has 48 bases and is translated from base 1. The germline V and J ends show losses of 2 bases and 2 bases respectively, and no gene match explains 3 bases of the junction. The germline V gene yields SGHRS for CDR1 and YFSETQ for CDR2. The sequenced sample was peripheral blood, obtained in a trial of Ad26.COV2.S vaccine versus placebo. The TCR was taken from a person between 18 and 60 years old who received the Ad26.COV2.S COVID-19 vaccine or a placebo. The rearranged segments are TRBV5-1 and TRBJ2-5; a stretch of 13 junction bases matches TRBD2. The sequenced DNA: TGCGCCAGCAGCTTCGGGACTAGCGGGGCGCAAGAGACCCAGTACTTC. Translation gives CASSFGTSGAQETQYF.